This is a list of T cell receptor beta chains from one sample in a study of identical twins. TCRdb reprocessed the 5' RACE reads with MiXCR, giving one entry per CDR3 protein. The table records over 200,000 distinct CDR3 sequences, about 10% of them present only once. Sequencing used memory T cells sorted from blood. Receptors were obtained from a middle-aged man in good health. The CDR3 runs from the conserved cysteine through the conserved F or W. The size field is filled for only some rows; it gives once, few, many or a size class.

j_call	v_call	clone_size	cdr3_aa
TRBJ2-3	TRBV18	.	CASSRPGSDTQYF
TRBJ1-1	TRBV7-6	few	CASSPWGGTVNTEAFF
TRBJ2-1	TRBV11-2	many	CASSQLGYQQFF
TRBJ2-2	TRBV27	.	CASSPLITGELFF
TRBJ2-1	TRBV24-1	.	CAVSREGHYNEQFF
TRBJ2-1	TRBV24-1	few	CATSDPGYEQFF
TRBJ2-4	TRBV20-1	few	CSARIPIQAKNIQYF
TRBJ2-1	TRBV20-1	few	CRATNGAYNEQFF
TRBJ1-2	TRBV5-6	many	CASSPLFGTGVNGYTF
TRBJ1-1	TRBV28	few	CASSSGTRGGTEAFF
TRBJ2-2	TRBV3-1	few	CAIGTSGRARTGELFF
TRBJ2-7	TRBV20-1	few	CSASKGPFQYEQYF
TRBJ2-5	TRBV29-1	few	CSVPGRRTETQYF
TRBJ2-7	TRBV5-4	.	CASSLEPSSYEQYF
TRBJ1-5	TRBV20-1	.	CSARDSDFSNQPQHF
TRBJ1-6	TRBV7-2	many	CASSFRRTADSPLHF
TRBJ1-5	TRBV7-9	many	CASSTNNQPQHF
TRBJ1-3	TRBV20-1	.	CSASPAGGVASGNTIYF
TRBJ1-2	TRBV10-3	many	CAISGDVNYGYTF
TRBJ1-1	TRBV20-1	.	CSARDSRARTEAFF
TRBJ1-5	TRBV5-5	few	CASSLGQHSNQPQHF
TRBJ2-3	TRBV12-3/TRBV12-4	few	CASSFAGVNTDTQYF
TRBJ2-3	TRBV30	.	CAWSQWGSDTQYF
TRBJ1-1	TRBV20-1	many	CSARPTADTEAFF
TRBJ1-2	TRBV30	.	CAWTEGTGRRGGYTF
TRBJ1-2	TRBV12-3/TRBV12-4	.	CASSFRGQNYGYTF